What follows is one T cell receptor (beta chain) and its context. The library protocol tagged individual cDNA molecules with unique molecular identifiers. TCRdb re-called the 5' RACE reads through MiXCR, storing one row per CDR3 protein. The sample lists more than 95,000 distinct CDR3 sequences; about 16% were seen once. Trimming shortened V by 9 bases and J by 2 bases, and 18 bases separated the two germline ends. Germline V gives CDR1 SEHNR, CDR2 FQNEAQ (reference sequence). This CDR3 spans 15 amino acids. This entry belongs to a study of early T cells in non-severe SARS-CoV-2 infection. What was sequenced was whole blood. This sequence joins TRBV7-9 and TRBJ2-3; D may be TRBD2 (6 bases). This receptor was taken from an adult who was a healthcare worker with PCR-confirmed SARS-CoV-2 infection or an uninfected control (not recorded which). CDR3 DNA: TGTGCCAGTTCCGCTCCGGGGGTCGACACAGATACGCAGTATTTT. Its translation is CASSAPGVDTDTQYF.